This section outlines one T cell receptor (beta chain) sequence together with its context. The ends were cut back, 6 bases at V and 1 base at J, with 15 bases in the middle. There are 15 residues in the CDR3. These data are taken from a study of T-cell memory formation after mild COVID-19. Study-level information: Largely donor-specific TCR clusters were found.

TCRdb called the 5' RACE reads again in MiXCR, with one record for every CDR3 protein. The sample holds 400,000 or so distinct CDR3 sequences, around 20% seen once. The receptor comes from an adult woman who had mild COVID-19 (a few samples of this study predate the infection). Cell type and time point are not known. The sequenced sample consisted of PBMCs or a T cell subset sorted from them (not recorded which). V usage is TRBV12-3 or TRBV12-4 and J usage is TRBJ1-1; TRBD1 is a possible D gene (5 bases). The CDR3 sequence is CASSRGGTGNTEAFF. The CDR3 bases are TGTGCCAGCAGCCGGGGTGGGACGGGGAACACTGAAGCTTTCTTT.